These T cell receptor beta chains were read from a single sample in a study of cytomegalovirus exposure and HLA in healthy donors. The repertoire was sequenced with immunoSEQ multiplex PCR; TCRdb's copy has only in-frame clones and lacks some. The sample consists of about 160,000 clones, around nine tenths of them appearing once. Material for sequencing was PBMCs. These receptors all stem from a woman aged 25 to 39 in good health and CMV-seronegative. The CDR3 runs from the conserved cysteine through the conserved F or W. Fields, in order: J gene, V gene, D gene, clone size, CDR3 protein, CDR3 DNA. The D gene is left open where the match is weak. Not all rows give a size; the values are once, few, many and, for expanded clones, a class.

TRBJ2-7 | TRBV7-3 | . | . | CASSLTRTWEQYF | TGTGCCAGCAGCTTAACCCGGACTTGGGAGCAGTACTTC
TRBJ2-7 | TRBV28 | . | few | CASSSIGGQPEPYEQYF | TGTGCCAGCAGTTCCATAGGCGGACAGCCAGAACCCTACGAGCAGTACTTC
TRBJ1-2 | TRBV7-8 | TRBD1 | . | CASSRRQGDGYTF | TGTGCCAGCAGCCGAAGACAGGGGGATGGCTACACCTTC
TRBJ2-1 | TRBV6-6 | . | . | CASSYQGQGEQLF | TGTGCCAGCAGTTACCAGGGGCAAGGCGAGCAGCTCTTC
TRBJ2-1 | TRBV11-3 | . | . | CASSTVSYNEQFF | TGTGCCAGCAGCACCGTCAGTTACAATGAGCAGTTCTTC
TRBJ1-3 | TRBV7-6 | . | few | CASSSADTIYF | TGTGCCAGCAGCTCCGCGGACACCATATATTTT
TRBJ2-7 | TRBV6-5 | TRBD2 | . | CATTGLAEPYEQYF | TGTGCCACCACGGGACTAGCGGAACCCTACGAGCAGTACTTC
TRBJ2-3 | TRBV4-3 | TRBD2 | few | CASSQDFRVAGGFSTDTQYF | TGCGCCAGCAGCCAGGACTTCAGGGTAGCGGGGGGCTTCAGCACAGATACGCAGTATTTT
TRBJ1-2 | TRBV19 | . | . | CASSRGDSFYGYTF | TGTGCCAGTAGTAGAGGGGACTCCTTCTATGGCTACACCTTC
TRBJ2-2 | TRBV10-1 | . | . | CASSVSGHGELFF | TGCGCCAGCAGTGTCTCAGGGCACGGGGAGCTGTTTTTT
TRBJ2-5 | TRBV30 | . | . | CAWSVPGLRGETQYF | TGTGCCTGGAGTGTACCGGGACTCCGAGGGGAGACCCAGTACTTC
TRBJ2-3 | TRBV27 | TRBD2 | . | CASRTGTSGGTDTQYF | TGTGCCAGCAGAACCGGGACTAGCGGGGGCACAGATACGCAGTATTTT
TRBJ1-5 | TRBV4-3 | TRBD1 | . | CASSQSNRGDVSNQPQHF | TGCGCCAGCAGCCAATCCAACAGGGGAGACGTGAGCAATCAGCCCCAGCATTTT
TRBJ1-1 | TRBV19 | TRBD1 | . | CASSHRGTEAFF | TGTGCCAGTAGTCACAGGGGCACTGAAGCTTTCTTT
TRBJ2-3 | TRBV21-1 | . | . | CASSNVAQGTQGDTQYF | .
TRBJ2-7 | TRBV11-2 | TRBD1 | . | CASTTVQDRGSYEQYF | TGTGCCAGCACCACAGTACAGGACAGGGGCTCCTACGAGCAGTACTTC
TRBJ2-1 | TRBV6-4 | . | . | CASSPERWDNEQFF | TGTGCCAGCAGCCCGGAGCGATGGGACAATGAGCAGTTCTTC
TRBJ2-5 | TRBV5-6 | . | . | CASSLLEGNKQYF | TGTGCCAGCAGCTTGTTGGAGGGGAATAAACAGTACTTC
TRBJ1-5 | TRBV7-2 | . | . | CASSLGGVRGNQPQHF | TGTGCCAGCAGCTTAGGCGGGGTGAGGGGCAATCAGCCCCAGCATTTT
TRBJ2-2 | TRBV6-4 | . | . | CASSDIAGLGELFF | TGTGCCAGCAGTGACATTGCGGGACTTGGGGAGCTGTTTTTT
TRBJ1-3 | TRBV18 | . | . | CASSPERGSSGNTIYF | TGTGCCAGCTCACCAGAAAGGGGCAGCTCTGGAAACACCATATATTTT
TRBJ2-7 | TRBV18 | TRBD1 | . | CASSLASQGTYEQYF | TGTGCCAGCTCACTTGCCTCACAGGGGACCTACGAGCAGTACTTC
TRBJ2-5 | TRBV11-2 | . | . | CASSPQVQETQYF | TGTGCCAGCAGTCCTCAGGTACAAGAGACCCAGTACTTC
TRBJ2-1 | TRBV18 | . | . | CASSPPISRNEQFF | TGTGCCAGCTCACCACCCATAAGCAGGAATGAGCAGTTCTTC
TRBJ2-2 | TRBV29-1 | . | . | CSFQTREATGELFF | TGCAGCTTCCAGACGAGGGAGGCAACCGGGGAGCTGTTTTTT
TRBJ2-1 | TRBV4-2 | TRBD2 | . | CASSQDVGTSGTTEQFF | TGTGCCAGCAGCCAAGATGTAGGAACTAGCGGGACTACTGAGCAGTTCTTC
TRBJ2-7 | TRBV7-2 | . | . | CASSLRWRDSYEQYF | TGTGCCAGCAGCTTAAGGTGGAGGGATTCCTACGAGCAGTACTTC
TRBJ2-4 | TRBV18 | . | . | CASSPRAGEWQNIQYF | TGTGCCAGCTCACCCCGGGCAGGGGAGTGGCAAAACATTCAGTACTTC
TRBJ1-4 | TRBV27 | TRBD1 | . | CASSFVTGAGVNEKLFF | TGTGCCAGCAGTTTCGTGACAGGGGCAGGCGTTAATGAAAAACTGTTTTTT
TRBJ2-3 | TRBV7-2 | . | . | CASSLESLDYFSTDTQYF | TGTGCCAGCAGCTTAGAATCGCTGGACTACTTCAGCACAGATACGCAGTATTTT
TRBJ2-1 | TRBV7-3 | TRBD2 | once | CASSTSGGGAYNEQFF | TGTGCCAGCAGCACTAGCGGGGGAGGGGCCTACAATGAGCAGTTCTTC
TRBJ2-3 | TRBV5-8 | . | . | CASRNGGSTDTQYF | TGTGCCAGCAGGAATGGAGGGAGCACAGATACGCAGTATTTT
TRBJ2-7 | TRBV5-6 | TRBD1 | . | CASSLEWGQGTYEQYF | TGTGCCAGCAGCTTGGAGTGGGGACAGGGCACCTACGAGCAGTACTTC
TRBJ2-7 | TRBV6-1 | . | . | CASSEYPFGGNYEQYF | TGTGCCAGCAGTGAATATCCCTTTGGAGGGAACTACGAGCAGTACTTC
TRBJ2-3 | TRBV6-7 | TRBD2 | . | CASSYGSGGPGDTQYF | TGTGCCAGCAGTTACGGGTCGGGGGGGCCGGGAGATACGCAGTATTTT
TRBJ2-1 | TRBV5-1 | . | . | CASSLKVPDNKQFF | TGCGCCAGCAGCTTGAAAGTCCCCGACAATAAGCAGTTCTTC
TRBJ1-1 | TRBV18 | TRBD1 | . | CASSLSGGVGEAFF | TGTGCCAGCTCACTCTCAGGGGGCGTGGGTGAAGCTTTCTTT
TRBJ2-5 | TRBV5-1 | TRBD2 | once | CASSPGGKMETQYF | TGCGCCAGCAGCCCCGGGGGGAAAATGGAGACCCAGTACTTC
TRBJ1-4 | TRBV19 | . | . | CASTRGGTLNEKLFF | TGTGCCAGTACCCGGGGGGGGACCCTTAATGAAAAACTGTTTTTT
TRBJ2-7 | TRBV6-5 | . | . | CASRNAGIYEQYF | TGTGCCAGCAGAAACGCGGGGATCTACGAGCAGTACTTC
TRBJ2-1 | TRBV11-2 | . | once | CASSPWRGRGGNEQFF | TGTGCCAGCAGCCCTTGGCGGGGTCGTGGCGGGAATGAGCAGTTCTTC
TRBJ2-1 | TRBV29-1 | . | . | CSVDRSSLEQFF | TGCAGCGTTGATCGGTCGAGCCTTGAGCAGTTCTTC
TRBJ1-2 | TRBV5-1 | . | . | CASSPTTGNYGYTF | TGCGCCAGCAGCCCGACCACAGGGAACTATGGCTACACCTTC
TRBJ2-1 | TRBV6-1 | TRBD2 | . | CASSDRSSGSVYEQFF | TGTGCCAGCAGTGACCGCTCTAGCGGGAGTGTCTATGAGCAGTTCTTC
TRBJ2-7 | TRBV2 | . | . | CASKRLPGEQYF | TGTGCCAGCAAGCGACTCCCCGGCGAGCAGTACTTC
TRBJ1-1 | TRBV27 | TRBD1 | . | CASSSQGDGTEAFF | TGTGCCAGCAGTTCCCAGGGGGATGGAACTGAAGCTTTCTTT
TRBJ2-3 | TRBV10-2 | . | . | CASSELADTQYF | TGCGCCAGCAGTGAATTAGCAGATACGCAGTATTTT
TRBJ2-4 | TRBV6-5 | TRBD1 | . | CASSYQGALAKNIQYF | TGTGCCAGCAGTTACCAGGGGGCACTAGCCAAAAACATTCAGTACTTC
TRBJ2-2 | TRBV5-1 | . | . | CASSLALTSRNTGELFF | TGCGCCAGCAGCTTGGCCTTGACTAGTCGTAACACCGGGGAGCTGTTTTTT
TRBJ2-5 | TRBV6-4 | TRBD1 | . | CASSLRGTGEETQYF | TGTGCCAGCAGTCTCCGAGGGACAGGGGAAGAGACCCAGTACTTC
TRBJ2-7 | TRBV9 | . | . | CASSARGSGHGEQYF | TGTGCCAGCAGCGCTCGCGGTTCGGGACACGGCGAGCAGTACTTC
TRBJ1-4 | TRBV7-2 | . | once | CASSHEANEKLFF | TGTGCCAGCAGCCACGAGGCGAATGAAAAACTGTTTTTT
TRBJ2-3 | TRBV19 | . | . | CASSLTAVGTDTQYF | TGTGCCAGTAGCTTGACAGCCGTTGGGACAGATACGCAGTATTTT
TRBJ2-5 | TRBV7-9 | . | . | CASSIKGGLETQYF | TGTGCCAGCAGCATCAAAGGGGGTTTAGAGACCCAGTACTTC
TRBJ1-5 | TRBV19 | . | . | CASITHENSNQPQHF | TGTGCCAGTATAACACATGAAAATAGCAATCAGCCCCAGCATTTT